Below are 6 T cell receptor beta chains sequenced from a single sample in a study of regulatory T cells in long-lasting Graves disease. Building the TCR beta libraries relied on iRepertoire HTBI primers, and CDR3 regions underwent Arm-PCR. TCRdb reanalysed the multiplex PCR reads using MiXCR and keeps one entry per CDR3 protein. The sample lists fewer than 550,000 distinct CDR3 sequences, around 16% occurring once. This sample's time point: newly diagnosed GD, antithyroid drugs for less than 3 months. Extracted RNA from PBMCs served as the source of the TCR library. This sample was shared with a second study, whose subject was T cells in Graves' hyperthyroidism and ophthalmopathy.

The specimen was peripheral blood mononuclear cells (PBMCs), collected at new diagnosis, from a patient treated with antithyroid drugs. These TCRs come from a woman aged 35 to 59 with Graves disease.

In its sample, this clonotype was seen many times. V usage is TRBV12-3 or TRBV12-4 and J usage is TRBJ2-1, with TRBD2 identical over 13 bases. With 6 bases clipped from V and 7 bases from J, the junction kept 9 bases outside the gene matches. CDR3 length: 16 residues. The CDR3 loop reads CASSSLLAGGINEQFF. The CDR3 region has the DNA TGTGCCAGCAGCTCGCTACTAGCGGGGGGGATTAATGAGCAGTTCTTC.

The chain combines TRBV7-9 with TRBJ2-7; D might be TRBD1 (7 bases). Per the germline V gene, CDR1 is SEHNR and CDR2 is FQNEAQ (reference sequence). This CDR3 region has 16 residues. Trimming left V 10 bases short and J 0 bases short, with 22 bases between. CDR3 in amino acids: CATSQGGTALSYEQYF. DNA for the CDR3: TGTGCCACCAGTCAAGGAGGGACAGCGCTCTCCTACGAGCAGTACTTC.

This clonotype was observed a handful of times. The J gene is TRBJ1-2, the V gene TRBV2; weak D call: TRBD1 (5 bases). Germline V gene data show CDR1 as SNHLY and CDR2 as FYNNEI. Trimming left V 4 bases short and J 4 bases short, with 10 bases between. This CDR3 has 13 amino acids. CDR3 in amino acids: CASSVGEPYGYTF. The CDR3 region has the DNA TGTGCCAGCAGTGTGGGGGAGCCCTATGGCTACACCTTC.

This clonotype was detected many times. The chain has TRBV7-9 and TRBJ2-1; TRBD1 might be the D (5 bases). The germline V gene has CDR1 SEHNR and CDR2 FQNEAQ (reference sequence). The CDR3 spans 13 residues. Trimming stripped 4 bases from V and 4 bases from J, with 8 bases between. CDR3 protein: CASSSQGYNEQFF. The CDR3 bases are TGTGCCAGCAGCTCCCAGGGATACAATGAGCAGTTCTTC.

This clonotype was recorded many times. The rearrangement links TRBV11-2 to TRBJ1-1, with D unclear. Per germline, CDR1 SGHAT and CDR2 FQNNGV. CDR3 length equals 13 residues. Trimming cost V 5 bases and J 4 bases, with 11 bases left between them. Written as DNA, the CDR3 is TGTGCCAGCAGCCCAGACGGGAGCACTGAAGCTTTCTTT. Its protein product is CASSPDGSTEAFF.

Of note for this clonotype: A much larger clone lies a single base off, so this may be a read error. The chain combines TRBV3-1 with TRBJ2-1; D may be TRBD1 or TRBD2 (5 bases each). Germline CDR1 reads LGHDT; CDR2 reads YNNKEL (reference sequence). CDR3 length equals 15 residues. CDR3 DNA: TGTGCCAACAGCCAACCGGGATCAGGGTGGAATGAGCAGTTCTTC. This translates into CANSQPGSGWNEQFF.